These 20 T cell receptor beta chains originate from one sample sequenced in a study of CD8+CD57+ T cells in acquired aplastic anemia. Researchers used genomic DNA as the template to profile TCR beta VDJ and CDR3. One entry per CDR3 protein results from TCRdb running MiXCR on the reads. The sample lists about 180,000 distinct CDR3 sequences, roughly half seen once, with 1.8% in the top ten. Patients chosen for sequencing had CD8+CD57+ cells that had expanded, as shown by flow cytometry. Sequences were obtained from sorted CD4+, CD8+, or CD8+CD57+ T cells (not recorded which) from PBMCs. These receptors originate from a human donor with aplastic anemia.

The chain combines TRBV24-1 with TRBJ2-5; 7 positions match TRBD1. With V trimmed by 5 bases and J by 2 bases, 13 bases remained unmatched. Germline V lookup: CDR1 KGHDR, CDR2 SFDVKD. This CDR3 has 17 amino acids. CDR3 coding DNA: TGTGCCACCAGTGCCGGGCAAGACAGGGACCTACAAGAGACCCAGTACTTC. Protein product: CATSAGQDRDLQETQYF.

The genes are TRBV19 and TRBJ2-1; a weak D match, TRBD2 (5 bases). This CDR3 spans 12 amino acids. Germline V gives CDR1 LNHDA, CDR2 SQIVND (reference sequence). Deletions cut 10 bases from V and 8 bases from J, with 15 bases between. The CDR3 DNA sequence: TGTGCCACGGGGAGCGTCTGGGATGAGCAGTTCTTC. Residues: CATGSVWDEQFF.

This clonotype was seen a few times. The chain recombines TRBV15 with TRBJ1-2; unclear D gene. V was shortened by 0 bases and J by 0 bases, with 2 bases between the two germline ends. The germline CDR1 and CDR2 sequences are LNHNV and YYDKDF (reference sequence). The CDR3 runs 13 residues. CDR3 coding DNA: TGTGCCACCAGCAGAGAGGCTAACTATGGCTACACCTTC. It encodes CATSREANYGYTF.

This chain joins TRBV7-8 and TRBJ2-3, with 8 bases fitting TRBD2. This CDR3 comprises 15 residues. Losses at the gene ends were 6 bases for V and 4 bases for J; bases not matched to a gene: 9. CDR1 is SGHVS and CDR2 is FQNEAQ in the germline V gene. DNA of the CDR3: TGTGCCAGCAGTTTAAACCGCGGGAGGTCAGATACGCAGTATTTT. Amino acid sequence: CASSLNRGRSDTQYF.

V is TRBV7-9 and J is TRBJ1-6; TRBD1 aligns across 8 bases. Germline assignment: CDR1 SEHNR and CDR2 FQNEAQ (reference sequence). This CDR3 has 13 amino acids. V dropped 3 bases and J dropped 8; count of bases not matched to a gene: 0. The CDR3, as DNA: TGTGCCAGCAGCTTGACAGGGGATTCACCCCTCCACTTT. Translating it yields CASSLTGDSPLHF.

This clonotype appeared a few times. As DNA, the CDR3 is TGCAGTGCTAGGGCCCAGGGAGTGGCCCTCCACTTT. Its translation: CSARAQGVALHF. V usage is TRBV20-1 and J usage is TRBJ1-6, with D perhaps TRBD1 (5 bases). CDR1 is DFQATT and CDR2 is SNEGSKA in the germline V gene (reference sequence). The CDR3 runs 12 residues. V gave up 3 bases and J gave up 14 bases, with 14 bases separating them.

This sequence joins TRBV2 and TRBJ2-7; TRBD1 aligns across 9 bases. The CDR3 is 15 residues long. Trimming cost V 1 base and J 5 bases; bases outside gene matches: 6. Germline V gene lookup returns CDR1 SNHLY and CDR2 FYNNEI. The CDR3 DNA is TGTGCCAGCAGTGAAGTTTGGGACAGGGACAACGAGCAGTACTTC. It yields the protein CASSEVWDRDNEQYF. The full variable domain, in which reference TRBV2 and TRBJ2-7 provide the parts outside the CDR3, is EPEVTQTPSHQVTQMGQEVILRCVPISNHLYFYWYRQILGQKVEFLVSFYNNEISEKSEIFDDQFSVERPDGSNFTLKIRSTKLEDSAMYFCASSEVWDRDNEQYFGPGTRLTVT.

V gene TRBV20-1 combines with J gene TRBJ1-2; no firm D call. Looked up from germline, CDR1 is DFQATT and CDR2 is SNEGSKA (reference sequence). This CDR3 spans 13 amino acids. The V gene lost 6 bases and the J gene lost 0 bases, with 11 bases spanning the gap. As DNA, the CDR3 is TGCAGTGCCCCTCTCAGCACTAACTATGGCTACACCTTC. It codes for CSAPLSTNYGYTF.

This clonotype has ten or more counts. V and J are TRBV29-1 and TRBJ2-5; a weak D match, TRBD1 (6 bases). V was clipped by 6 bases and J by 2 bases, with 16 bases between them. The germline CDR1 and CDR2 sequences are SQVTM and ANQGSEA. The CDR3 length is 14 residues. CDR3 sequence reads: CSVAGTPSQETQYF. CDR3 coding DNA: TGCAGCGTAGCCGGGACACCTTCTCAAGAGACCCAGTACTTC.

The V and J genes are TRBV2 and TRBJ1-4; D gene unclear. This CDR3 contains 14 residues. Trimming removed 3 bases at V and 0 bases at J, with 5 bases between. Per germline, CDR1 SNHLY and CDR2 FYNNEI. CDR3 sequence: CASSDGTTNEKLFF. CDR3 sequence (DNA): TGTGCCAGCAGTGACGGGACAACTAATGAAAAACTGTTTTTT.

The rearrangement uses TRBV7-9 and TRBJ2-2; D is possibly TRBD1 or TRBD2 (5 bases each). The ends were cut back, 2 bases at V and 4 bases at J, with 11 bases in the middle. From germline, CDR1 is SEHNR and CDR2 FQNEAQ (reference sequence). The CDR3 is made up of 15 amino acids. In DNA, the CDR3 is TGTGCCAGCAGCTTAAGAGGGGAGCTCACCGGGGAGCTGTTTTTT. Residues: CASSLRGELTGELFF.

This clonotype has a count of ten or more. The DNA for the CDR3 is TGTGCCACCAGCAGAGGAGAGACAGGGGGGACAGATACGCAGTATTTT. It is translated as CATSRGETGGTDTQYF. This sequence joins TRBV15 and TRBJ2-3, with TRBD1 matching over 9 bases. This CDR3 is 16 amino acids long. With 1 base clipped from V and 3 bases from J, the junction kept 5 bases outside the gene matches. CDR1 LNHNV and CDR2 YYDKDF come from the germline V gene (reference sequence).

This clonotype was counted many times. This chain uses TRBV6-1 with TRBJ2-5; D is unclear. The CDR3 runs to 11 residues. From germline, CDR1 is MNHNS and CDR2 SASEGT. V lost 6 bases and J lost 5, with 7 bases in between. The CDR3 DNA reads TGTGCCAGCAGGGATTGGGAGACCCAGTACTTC. Amino acid sequence: CASRDWETQYF.

V usage is TRBV29-1 and J usage is TRBJ2-5; no firm D call. CDR3 length: 11 residues. Germline-derived CDR1 and CDR2 are SQVTM and ANQGSEA. V lost 2 bases and J lost 9, with 10 bases in between. Written as DNA, the CDR3 is TGCAGCGTTGAAACCTATACGGCCCAGTACTTC. Its translation is CSVETYTAQYF.

The gene calls are TRBV11-2 and TRBJ1-1; D call uncertain. The CDR3 contains 13 residues. Deletions cut 3 bases from V and 0 bases from J, with 5 bases between. Germline V gene data show CDR1 as SGHAT and CDR2 as FQNNGV. The CDR3 here is CASSFNMNTEAFF. DNA of the CDR3: TGTGCCAGCAGCTTCAACATGAACACTGAAGCTTTCTTT.

This clonotype has ten or more counts. J is TRBJ2-6 and V is TRBV11-2, with D possibly being TRBD2 (5 bases). Per germline, CDR1 SGHAT and CDR2 FQNNGV. Trimming removed 5 bases from V and 0 bases from J, with 20 bases in between. The CDR3 loop spans 19 amino acids. The CDR3 protein is CASSKTQVSDSSGANVLTF. CDR3 nucleotide sequence: TGTGCCAGCAGCAAAACCCAGGTCTCGGACTCCTCTGGGGCCAACGTCCTGACTTTC.

This clonotype was recorded many times. The chain carries TRBV12-3 or TRBV12-4 and TRBJ1-5; possible D gene TRBD1, 5 bases. V was pared by 5 bases and J by 0 bases, with 17 bases between. The CDR3 extends over 17 amino acids. CDR3 DNA: TGTGCCAGCAGTCAACTAGGACGGGACTATAGCAATCAGCCCCAGCATTTT. Its translation is CASSQLGRDYSNQPQHF.

The rearrangement uses TRBV29-1 and TRBJ2-3; no firm D call. V lost 6 bases and J 7 bases, leaving 11 bases between the germline ends. The germline V gene has CDR1 SQVTM and CDR2 ANQGSEA. The CDR3 is made up of 11 amino acids. This chain's CDR3 is CSVRRDYTQYF. The CDR3 DNA sequence: TGCAGCGTCCGTAGAGACTATACGCAGTATTTT.

The CDR3 sequence is CASSGGSGGLYQETQYF. CDR3 nucleotides: TGTGCCAGCAGTGGCGGTAGCGGGGGGCTGTACCAAGAGACCCAGTACTTC. This chain links TRBV2 with TRBJ2-5, with 10 bases identical to TRBD2. Losses at the gene ends were 4 bases for V and 0 bases for J; bases not matched to a gene: 8. CDR3 length equals 17 residues. Germline-derived CDR1 and CDR2 are SNHLY and FYNNEI.

The rearrangement uses TRBV7-9 and TRBJ1-1, with D unresolved. CDR1 is SEHNR and CDR2 is FQNEAQ in the germline V gene (reference sequence). Trimming stripped 5 bases from V and 5 bases from J, with 12 bases between. CDR3 length equals 13 residues. CDR3 region: CASSPSEGTEAFF. The CDR3 DNA sequence: TGTGCCAGCAGCCCCAGTGAAGGAACTGAAGCTTTCTTT.